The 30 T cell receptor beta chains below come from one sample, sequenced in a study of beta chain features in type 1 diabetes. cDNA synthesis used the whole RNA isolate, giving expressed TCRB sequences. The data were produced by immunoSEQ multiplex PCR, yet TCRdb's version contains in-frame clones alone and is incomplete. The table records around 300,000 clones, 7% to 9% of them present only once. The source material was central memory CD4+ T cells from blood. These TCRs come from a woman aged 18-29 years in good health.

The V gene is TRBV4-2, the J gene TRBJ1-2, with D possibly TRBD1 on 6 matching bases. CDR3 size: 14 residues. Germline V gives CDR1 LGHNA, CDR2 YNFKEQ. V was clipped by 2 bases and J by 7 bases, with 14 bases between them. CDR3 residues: CASSQSPGAIGYTF. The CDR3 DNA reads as TGTGCCAGCAGCCAAAGTCCGGGGGCCATTGGCTACACCTTC.

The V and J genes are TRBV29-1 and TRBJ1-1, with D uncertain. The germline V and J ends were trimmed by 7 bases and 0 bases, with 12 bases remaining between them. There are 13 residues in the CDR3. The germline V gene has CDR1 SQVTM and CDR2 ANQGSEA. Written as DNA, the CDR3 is TGCAGCGCTAGGGTCAGCATGAACACTGAAGCTTTCTTT. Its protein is CSARVSMNTEAFF.

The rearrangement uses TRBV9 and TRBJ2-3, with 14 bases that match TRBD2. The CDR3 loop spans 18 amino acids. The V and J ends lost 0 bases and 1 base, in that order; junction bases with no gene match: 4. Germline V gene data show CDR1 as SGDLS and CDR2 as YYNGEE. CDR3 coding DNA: TGTGCCAGCAGCGTAGCTTGGGGACTAGCGGGAGGCACAGATACGCAGTATTTT. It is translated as CASSVAWGLAGGTDTQYF.

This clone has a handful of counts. The CDR3 nucleotides read TGTGCCAGCAGCTTAGGTATGGGCCTTGGCACAGATACGCAGTATTTT. It codes for CASSLGMGLGTDTQYF. The V and J genes are TRBV7-2 and TRBJ2-3; D uncertain. The V end was cut by 1 base, the J end by 1 base, with 12 bases between. Per the germline V gene, CDR1 is SGHTA and CDR2 is FQGNSA. The CDR3 is made up of 16 amino acids.

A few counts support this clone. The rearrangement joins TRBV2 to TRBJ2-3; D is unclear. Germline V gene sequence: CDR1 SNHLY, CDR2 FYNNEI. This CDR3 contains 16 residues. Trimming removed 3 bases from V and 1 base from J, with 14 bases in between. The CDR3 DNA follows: TGTGCCAGCAGTGACCAAGTGCGGCTGCGCACAGATACGCAGTATTTT. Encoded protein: CASSDQVRLRTDTQYF.

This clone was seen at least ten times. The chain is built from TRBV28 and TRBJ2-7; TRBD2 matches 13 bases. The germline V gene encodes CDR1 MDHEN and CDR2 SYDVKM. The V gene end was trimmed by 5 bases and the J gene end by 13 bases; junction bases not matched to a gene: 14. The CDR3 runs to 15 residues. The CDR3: CASSPGTSGTYGGYV. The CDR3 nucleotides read TGTGCCAGCAGTCCCGGGACTAGCGGGACCTACGGTGGATACGTC.

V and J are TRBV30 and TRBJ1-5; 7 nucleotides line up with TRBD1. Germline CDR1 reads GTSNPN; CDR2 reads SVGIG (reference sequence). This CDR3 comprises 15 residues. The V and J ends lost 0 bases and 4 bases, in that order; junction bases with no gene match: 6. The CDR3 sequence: CAWSVQGTVNQPQHF. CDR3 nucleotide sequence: TGTGCCTGGAGTGTACAGGGGACAGTAAATCAGCCCCAGCATTTT. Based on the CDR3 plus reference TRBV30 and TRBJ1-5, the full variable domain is SQTIHQWPATLVQPVGSPLSLECTVEGTSNPNLYWYRQAAGRGLQLLFYSVGIGQISSEVPQNLSASRPQDRQFILSSKKLLLSDSGFYLCAWSVQGTVNQPQHFGDGTRLSIL.

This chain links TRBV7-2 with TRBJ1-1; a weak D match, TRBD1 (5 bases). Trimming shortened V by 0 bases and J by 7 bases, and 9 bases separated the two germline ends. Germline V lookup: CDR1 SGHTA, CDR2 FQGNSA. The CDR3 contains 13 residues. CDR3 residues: CASSLAGRVEAFF. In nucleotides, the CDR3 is TGTGCCAGCAGCTTAGCTGGCAGGGTTGAAGCTTTCTTT. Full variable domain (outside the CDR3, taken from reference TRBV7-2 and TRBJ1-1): GAGVSQSPSNKVTEKGKDVELRCDPISGHTALYWYRQSLGQGLEFLIYFQGNSAPDKSGLPSDRFSAERTGGSVSTLTIQRTQQEDSAVYLCASSLAGRVEAFFGQGTRLTVV.

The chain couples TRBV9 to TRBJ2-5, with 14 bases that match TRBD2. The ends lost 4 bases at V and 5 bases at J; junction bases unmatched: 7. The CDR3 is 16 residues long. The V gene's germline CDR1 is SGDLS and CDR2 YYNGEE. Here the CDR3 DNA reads TGTGCCAGCAGCTTAGGGACTAGCGGGAGCCAGGAGACCCAGTACTTC. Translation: CASSLGTSGSQETQYF.

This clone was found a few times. For the CDR3, the DNA is TGTGCCAGCACAGGATTTGGGGATCAGCCCCAGCATTTT. The encoded protein is CASTGFGDQPQHF. The chain recombines TRBV28 with TRBJ1-5; D gene unclear. Germline V lookup: CDR1 MDHEN, CDR2 SYDVKM. The V gene lost 7 bases and the J gene lost 5 bases, with 12 bases spanning the gap. The CDR3 runs to 13 residues.

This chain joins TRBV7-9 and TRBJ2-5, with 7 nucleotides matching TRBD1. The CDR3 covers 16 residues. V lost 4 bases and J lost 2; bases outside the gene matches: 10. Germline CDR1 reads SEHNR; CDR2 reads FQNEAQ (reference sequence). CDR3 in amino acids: CASSYQAGGTQETQYF. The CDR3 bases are TGTGCCAGCAGCTACCAGGCAGGGGGAACTCAAGAGACCCAGTACTTC.

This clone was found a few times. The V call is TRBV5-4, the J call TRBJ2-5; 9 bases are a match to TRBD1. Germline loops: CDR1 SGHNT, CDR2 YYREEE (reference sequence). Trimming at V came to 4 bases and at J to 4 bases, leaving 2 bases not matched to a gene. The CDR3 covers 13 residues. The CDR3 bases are TGTGCCAGCAGCCGGGACAGGGCAGAGACCCAGTACTTC. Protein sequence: CASSRDRAETQYF.

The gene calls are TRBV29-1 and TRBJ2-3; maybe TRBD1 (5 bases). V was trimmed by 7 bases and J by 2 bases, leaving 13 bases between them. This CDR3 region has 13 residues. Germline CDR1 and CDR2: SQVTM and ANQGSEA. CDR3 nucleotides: TGCAGCGCAGAGACAGTTAACACAGATACGCAGTATTTT. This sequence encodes CSAETVNTDTQYF.

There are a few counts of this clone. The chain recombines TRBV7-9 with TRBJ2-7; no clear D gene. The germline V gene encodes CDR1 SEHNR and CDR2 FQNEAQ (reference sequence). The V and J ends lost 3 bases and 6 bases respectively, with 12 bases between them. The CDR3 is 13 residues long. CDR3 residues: CASSFLIESEQYF. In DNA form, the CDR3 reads TGTGCCAGCAGCTTTTTGATAGAGAGCGAGCAGTACTTC.

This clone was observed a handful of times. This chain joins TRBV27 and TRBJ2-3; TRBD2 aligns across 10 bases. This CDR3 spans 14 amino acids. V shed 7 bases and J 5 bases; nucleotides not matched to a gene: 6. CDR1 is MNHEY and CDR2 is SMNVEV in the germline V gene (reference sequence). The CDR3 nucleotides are TGTGCCAGCACCCGAGCGGGAGGGTTAGATACGCAGTATTTT. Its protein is CASTRAGGLDTQYF.

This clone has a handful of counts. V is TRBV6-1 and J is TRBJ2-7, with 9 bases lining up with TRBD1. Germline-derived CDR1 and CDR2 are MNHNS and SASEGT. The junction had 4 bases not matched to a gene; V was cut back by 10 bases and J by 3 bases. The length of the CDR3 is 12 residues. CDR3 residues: CATGQGNYEQYV. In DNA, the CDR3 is TGTGCCACCGGACAGGGGAACTACGAGCAGTACGTC.

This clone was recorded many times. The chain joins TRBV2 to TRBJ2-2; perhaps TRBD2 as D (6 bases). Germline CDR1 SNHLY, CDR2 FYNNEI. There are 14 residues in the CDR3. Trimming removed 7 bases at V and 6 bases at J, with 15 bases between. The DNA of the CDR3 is TGTGCCAGCATCGCGGGGAGTGCGTCCGGGGAGCTGTTTTTT. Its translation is CASIAGSASGELFF.

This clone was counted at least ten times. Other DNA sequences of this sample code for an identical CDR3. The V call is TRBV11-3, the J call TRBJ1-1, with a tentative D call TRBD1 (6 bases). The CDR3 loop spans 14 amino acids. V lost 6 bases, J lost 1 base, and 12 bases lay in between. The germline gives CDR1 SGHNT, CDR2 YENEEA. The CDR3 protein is CASSQDRWNTEAFF. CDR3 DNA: TGTGCCAGCAGTCAAGACAGGTGGAACACTGAAGCTTTCTTT.

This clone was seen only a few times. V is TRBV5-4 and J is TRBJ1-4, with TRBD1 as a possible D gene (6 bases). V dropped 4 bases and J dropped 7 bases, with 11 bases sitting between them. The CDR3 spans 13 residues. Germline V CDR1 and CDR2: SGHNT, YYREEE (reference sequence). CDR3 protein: CASSVGTSEKLFF. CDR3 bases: TGTGCCAGCAGCGTGGGGACATCTGAAAAACTGTTTTTT. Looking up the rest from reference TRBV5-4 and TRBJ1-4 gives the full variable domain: ETGVTQSPTHLIKTRGQQVTLRCSSQSGHNTVSWYQQALGQGPQFIFQYYREEENGRGNFPPRFSGLQFPNYSSELNVNALELDDSALYLCASSVGTSEKLFFGSGTQLSVL.

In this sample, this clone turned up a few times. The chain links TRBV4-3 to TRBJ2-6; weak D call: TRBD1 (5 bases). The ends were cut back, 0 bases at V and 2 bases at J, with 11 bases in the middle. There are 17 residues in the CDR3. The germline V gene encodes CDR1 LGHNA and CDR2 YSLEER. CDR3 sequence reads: CASSQDRAVAGANVLTF. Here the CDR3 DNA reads TGCGCCAGCAGCCAAGACAGGGCGGTGGCTGGGGCCAACGTCCTGACTTTC.

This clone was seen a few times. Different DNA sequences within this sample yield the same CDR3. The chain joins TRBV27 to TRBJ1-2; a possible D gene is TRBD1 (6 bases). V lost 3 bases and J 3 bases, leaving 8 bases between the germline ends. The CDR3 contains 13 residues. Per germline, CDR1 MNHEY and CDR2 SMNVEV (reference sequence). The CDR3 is CASSFQGYYGYTF. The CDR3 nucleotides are TGTGCCAGCAGTTTCCAGGGGTACTATGGCTACACCTTC.

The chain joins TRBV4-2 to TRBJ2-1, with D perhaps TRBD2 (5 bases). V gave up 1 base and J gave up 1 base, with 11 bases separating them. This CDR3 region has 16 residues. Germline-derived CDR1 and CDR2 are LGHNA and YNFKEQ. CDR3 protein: CASSQGGAESYNEQFF. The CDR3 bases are TGTGCCAGCAGCCAAGGAGGAGCGGAATCCTACAATGAGCAGTTCTTC.

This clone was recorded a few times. The CDR3 loop reads CASSLERGATEAFF. The CDR3 region has the DNA TGTGCCAGCAGCTTAGAGAGGGGTGCCACTGAAGCTTTCTTT. The chain combines TRBV13 with TRBJ1-1; D is perhaps TRBD1 (5 bases). The CDR3 contains 14 residues. The germline V and J ends were trimmed by 1 base and 4 bases, with 10 bases remaining between them. Germline CDR1 is PRHDT and CDR2 is FYEKMQ (reference sequence).

Here the CDR3 reads CASGRDYTEAFF. CDR3 DNA: TGTGCTAGTGGCCGGGATTACACTGAAGCTTTCTTT. The chain employs TRBV12-5 and TRBJ1-1; no clear D gene. Between the trimmed V and J ends, which lost 6 bases and 3 bases, there was a span of 8 bases. This CDR3 has 12 amino acids. Germline CDR1 reads LGHNT; CDR2 reads FRNRAP.

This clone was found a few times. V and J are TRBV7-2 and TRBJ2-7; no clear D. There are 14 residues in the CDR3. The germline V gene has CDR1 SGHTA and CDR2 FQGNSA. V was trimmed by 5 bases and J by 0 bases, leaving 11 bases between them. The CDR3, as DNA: TGTGCCAGCAGCCGAGAGGAAAGCTCCTACGAGCAGTACGTC. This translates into CASSREESSYEQYV.

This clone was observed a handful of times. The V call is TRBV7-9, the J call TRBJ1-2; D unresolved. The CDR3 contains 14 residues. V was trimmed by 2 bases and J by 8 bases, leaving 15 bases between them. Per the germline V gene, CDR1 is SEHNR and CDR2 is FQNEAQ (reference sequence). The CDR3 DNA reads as TGTGCCAGCAGCTTAATCGACCCCCGAGGGGGCTACACCTTC. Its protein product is CASSLIDPRGGYTF.

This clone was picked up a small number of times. The CDR3 sequence is CAWSVGSAGNQPQHF. Written as DNA, the CDR3 is TGTGCCTGGAGTGTAGGGTCGGCCGGCAATCAGCCCCAGCATTTT. The gene calls are TRBV30 and TRBJ1-5; D gene unclear. Per germline, CDR1 GTSNPN and CDR2 SVGIG (reference sequence). Trimming removed 0 bases at V and 2 bases at J, with 11 bases between. This CDR3 region has 15 residues.

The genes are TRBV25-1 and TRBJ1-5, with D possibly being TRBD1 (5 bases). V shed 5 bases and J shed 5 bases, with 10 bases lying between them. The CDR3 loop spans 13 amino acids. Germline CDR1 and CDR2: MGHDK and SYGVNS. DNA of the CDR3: TGTGCCAGCAGTTGGGGGAGTCATCAGCCCCAGCATTTT. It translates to CASSWGSHQPQHF.

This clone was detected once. DNA for the CDR3: TGTGCCAGCAGCTTGGGGGGGGCCGGAGTAGAGACCCAGTACTTC. Amino acids: CASSLGGAGVETQYF. The rearrangement uses TRBV5-6 and TRBJ2-5; the D gene could be TRBD1 or TRBD2 (6 bases each). CDR3 size: 15 residues. Between the trimmed V and J ends, which lost 0 bases and 4 bases, there was a span of 13 bases. From germline, CDR1 is SGHDT and CDR2 YYEEEE. The complete variable domain, with remaining parts taken from reference TRBV5-6 and TRBJ2-5, reads DAGVTQSPTHLIKTRGQQVTLRCSPKSGHDTVSWYQQALGQGPQFIFQYYEEEERQRGNFPDRFSGHQFPNYSSELNVNALLLGDSALYLCASSLGGAGVETQYFGPGTRLLVL.

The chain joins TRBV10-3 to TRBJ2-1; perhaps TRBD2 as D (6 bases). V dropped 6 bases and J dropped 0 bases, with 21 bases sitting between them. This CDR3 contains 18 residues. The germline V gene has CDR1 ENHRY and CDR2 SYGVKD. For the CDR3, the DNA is TGTGCCATCAGGGGTAGCGGCGCAATTAAGAGCTCCTACAATGAGCAGTTCTTC. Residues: CAIRGSGAIKSSYNEQFF.